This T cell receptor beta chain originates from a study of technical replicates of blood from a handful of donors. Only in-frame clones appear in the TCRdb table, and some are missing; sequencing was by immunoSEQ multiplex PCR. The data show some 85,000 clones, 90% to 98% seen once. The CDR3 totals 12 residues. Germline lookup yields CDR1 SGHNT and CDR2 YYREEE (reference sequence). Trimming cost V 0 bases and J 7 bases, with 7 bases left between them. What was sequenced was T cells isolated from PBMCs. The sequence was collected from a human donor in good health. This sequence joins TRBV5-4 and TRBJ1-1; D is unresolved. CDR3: CASSLAGSEAFF. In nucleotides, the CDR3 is TGTGCCAGCAGCTTGGCAGGCAGTGAAGCTTTCTTT. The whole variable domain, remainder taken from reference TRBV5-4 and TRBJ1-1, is ETGVTQSPTHLIKTRGQQVTLRCSSQSGHNTVSWYQQALGQGPQFIFQYYREEENGRGNFPPRFSGLQFPNYSSELNVNALELDDSALYLCASSLAGSEAFFGQGTRLTVV.